A selection of T cell receptor beta chains follows, all from one sample in a study of T cell repertoires in cytomegalovirus infection. TCRdb ran MiXCR on the reads and lists one entry per CDR3 protein. The data contain roughly 150,000 distinct CDR3 sequences, about a fifth of them singletons. Their target antigens are unknown. The sequencing used CD8+ T cells from cultured PBMCs, collected from culture after CMV antigen stimulation. The receptors originated from a human donor in good health (CMV status not recorded). Some clones in this sample may be carry-over from other donors' samples. CDR3s include the opening cysteine and the closing phenylalanine or tryptophan. The D gene is left open where the match is weak. Clone size, where shown, is once, few, many, or a class for clones that have expanded.

.	.	TRBV6-2/TRBV6-3	TRBJ1-2	CASSYSMTSAYTF	TGTGCCAGCAGTTACTCGATGACATCAGCCTACACCTTC
.	few	TRBV7-8	TRBJ2-7	CASIDTSSSYEQYF	TGTGCCAGCATCGACACCTCCAGCTCCTACGAGCAGTACTTC
.	.	TRBV7-6	TRBJ1-3	CAPTIGLTLKTIYF	TGTGCTCCCACGATCGGGCTAACGTTGAAGACCATATATTTT
.	.	TRBV4-3	TRBJ1-1	CASSQDGLGDTEAFF	TGCGCCAGCAGCCAAGATGGTCTAGGTGACACTGAAGCTTTCTTT
.	.	TRBV7-2	TRBJ1-5	CASSLYRANQPQHF	TGTGCCAGCAGCTTATACAGGGCGAATCAGCCCCAGCATTTT
.	few	TRBV13	TRBJ1-6	CASSFLNSPLHF	TGTGCCAGCAGCTTTTTAAATTCACCCCTCCACTTT
.	few	TRBV7-2	TRBJ1-6	CASSQTGSSYNSPLHF	TGTGCCAGCAGCCAAACAGGGAGCTCCTATAATTCACCCCTCCACTTT
.	few	TRBV7-9	TRBJ1-1	CASNSGWRMNTEAFF	TGTGCCAGCAATTCAGGGTGGCGGATGAACACTGAAGCTTTCTTT
.	.	TRBV7-6	TRBJ1-5	CASSRVNQPQHF	TGTGCCAGCAGTCGGGTCAATCAGCCCCAGCATTTT
.	once	TRBV9	TRBJ2-7	CASSPSGQGGFEQYF	TGTGCCAGCAGCCCATCAGGTCAGGGGGGCTTCGAGCAGTACTTC
.	.	TRBV4-1	TRBJ1-1	CASSQDGAEPNTEAFF	TGCGCCAGCAGCCAAGATGGGGCAGAACCGAACACTGAAGCTTTCTTT
TRBD1	.	TRBV2	TRBJ2-4	CASSGGTGPYPKNIQYF	TGTGCCAGCAGTGGGGGGACAGGGCCGTACCCCAAAAACATTCAGTACTTC
.	few	TRBV12-5	TRBJ2-7	CASGPRDGYEQYF	TGTGCTAGTGGTCCCCGGGACGGCTACGAGCAGTACTTC
.	.	TRBV7-4	TRBJ2-5	CASSFLSGTWETQYF	TGTGCCAGCAGCTTTCTCTCAGGGACGTGGGAGACCCAGTACTTC
TRBD2	.	TRBV2	TRBJ2-1	CASSSNGGAFYNEQFF	TGTGCCAGCAGTTCGAACGGGGGGGCCTTCTACAATGAGCAGTTCTTC
.	.	TRBV4-3	TRBJ2-5	CASSQDGTLGETQYF	TGCGCCAGCAGCCAAGATGGCACTCTCGGGGAGACCCAGTACTTC
TRBD2	many	TRBV7-2	TRBJ2-1	CASSLTTSGGSLYNEQFF	TGTGCCAGCAGCTTAACGACTAGCGGGGGCTCACTATACAATGAGCAGTTCTTC
.	few	TRBV20-1	TRBJ1-2	CSVNAAGNYGYTF	TGCAGTGTCAACGCCGCGGGGAACTATGGCTACACCTTC
.	.	TRBV27	TRBJ2-4	CASSYRDGGIQYF	TGTGCCAGCAGTTACAGGGACGGGGGCATTCAGTACTTC
TRBD1	.	TRBV7-6	TRBJ1-2	CASSGRGQNYGYTF	TGTGCCAGCAGCGGACGGGGACAGAACTATGGCTACACCTTC
.	few	TRBV10-3	TRBJ2-2	CAINKDFNTGELFF	TGTGCCATAAACAAGGACTTCAACACCGGGGAGCTGTTTTTT
TRBD2	few	TRBV27	TRBJ2-2	CASRLYRGGNTGELFF	TGTGCCAGCAGACTATATCGGGGGGGTAACACCGGGGAGCTGTTTTTT
TRBD1	.	TRBV28	TRBJ2-3	CASRAGQGATDTQYF	TGTGCCAGCAGGGCAGGACAGGGGGCAACAGATACGCAGTATTTT
.	.	TRBV6-2/TRBV6-3	TRBJ1-5	CASSYVGQGSRQPQHF	TGTGCCAGCAGTTACGTGGGGCAGGGATCGCGGCAGCCCCAGCATTTT
.	.	TRBV19	TRBJ2-2	CATAKAPHWELFF	TGTGCCACCGCCAAGGCTCCTCACTGGGAGCTGTTTTTT
TRBD1	.	TRBV4-3	TRBJ1-6	CASSQESAGGFHNSPLHF	TGCGCCAGCAGCCAAGAGTCGGCAGGGGGATTTCATAATTCACCCCTCCACTTT
.	few	TRBV28	TRBJ2-5	CASSFYLQRGPQETQYF	TGTGCCAGCAGTTTCTACCTTCAGAGGGGCCCACAAGAGACCCAGTACTTC
TRBD1	.	TRBV7-8	TRBJ1-1	CASSLTGVNTEAFF	TGTGCCAGCAGCTTGACAGGGGTTAACACTGAAGCTTTCTTT